The entry below gives a single T cell receptor (beta chain) sequence along with its context. The sample is drawn from a study of blood T cells in healthy people across ages. The use of a sample-barcoded 5' primer and a J-beta primer mix characterized a second PCR of about 7 to 12 cycles. One entry per CDR3 protein, called by TCRdb with MiXCR from the 5' RACE reads. Among 1.5 million to 2 million distinct CDR3 sequences listed, about 50% were seen once. Trimming took 7 bases from V and 8 from J, leaving 26 bases between them. CDR1 is MNHNY and CDR2 is SVGAGI in the germline V gene (reference sequence). The CDR3 has 16 residues.

The specimen was blood. This chain joins TRBV6-6 and TRBJ1-2, with a weak D call TRBD1 (5 bases). The source is a woman aged 40 to 50 in good health. The CDR3 nucleotides are TGTGCCAGCACTAACCTTTTTCGGGACCGCTCGGGGGGCTACACCTTC. Residues: CASTNLFRDRSGGYTF.